These T cell receptor beta chains were read from a single sample in a study of T cells expressing NK-cell markers. No DNA is given; TCRdb re-called the 5' RACE reads and lists each CDR3 protein once. The listing records a few hundred thousand distinct CDR3 sequences. Sample: blood T cells: a sorted CD56 or NKG2C T cell subset, CD4+ or CD8+ T cells, or bulk PBMC T cells (not recorded which). The source is a man younger than 35 in good health. Both conserved end residues are part of each CDR3.

14 TRBJ2-1 TRBV20-1 CSASGDRGYNEQFF
14 TRBJ2-1 TRBV20-1 CSASHRGVANEQFF
17 TRBJ2-3 TRBV18 CASSPVTGPGATDTQYF
17 TRBJ2-1 TRBV3-1 CASSQLPSSASYNEQFF
14 TRBJ2-7 TRBV20-1 CSATKQGTLDEQYF
16 TRBJ2-1 TRBV6-5 CASSYSKAGDYNEQFF
14 TRBJ2-4 TRBV20-1 CSARDEGLGNIQYF
14 TRBJ2-1 TRBV3-1 CASSAGGGDSKPFF
16 TRBJ1-2 TRBV14 CASSRSGTGGIVGYTF
13 TRBJ2-1 TRBV24-1 CATSDPSRGGEFF
16 TRBJ1-5 TRBV7-8 CASSFFGTGANQPQHF
18 TRBJ1-6 TRBV21-1 CASSTMGRGGYYNSPLHF
12 TRBJ2-4 TRBV5-1 CASRDRTNIQYF
14 TRBJ2-1 TRBV6-1 CASSPRSSGREQFF
17 TRBJ2-3 TRBV15 CATSRGDGQGFADTQYF
15 TRBJ1-5 TRBV7-2 CASRSGTGPNQPQHF
13 TRBJ2-4 TRBV5-1 CASSPGDLNIQYF
15 TRBJ2-1 TRBV4-1 CASSQDQLAGVEQFF
16 TRBJ2-3 TRBV7-8 CASSLLGLAGTDTQYF
14 TRBJ1-1 TRBV12-3/TRBV12-4 CASSITRGRTEAFF
15 TRBJ2-5 TRBV20-1 CSARARDRGFETQYF
17 TRBJ2-3 TRBV20-1 CSASPPGSLAGTDTQYF
15 TRBJ2-1 TRBV28 CASSSHAGPYNEQFF
12 TRBJ2-7 TRBV29-1 CSVVGQGFEQYF
14 TRBJ1-2 TRBV18 CASSPPSGADGYTF
13 TRBJ1-1 TRBV20-1 CSASRGALTEAFF
13 TRBJ1-1 TRBV20-1 CSAAGRKNTEAFF
13 TRBJ1-4 TRBV2 CASSEGAAEKLFF
13 TRBJ2-1 TRBV12-3/TRBV12-4 CASRTPADNEQFF
14 TRBJ1-2 TRBV20-1 CSARIPEAKNGYTF